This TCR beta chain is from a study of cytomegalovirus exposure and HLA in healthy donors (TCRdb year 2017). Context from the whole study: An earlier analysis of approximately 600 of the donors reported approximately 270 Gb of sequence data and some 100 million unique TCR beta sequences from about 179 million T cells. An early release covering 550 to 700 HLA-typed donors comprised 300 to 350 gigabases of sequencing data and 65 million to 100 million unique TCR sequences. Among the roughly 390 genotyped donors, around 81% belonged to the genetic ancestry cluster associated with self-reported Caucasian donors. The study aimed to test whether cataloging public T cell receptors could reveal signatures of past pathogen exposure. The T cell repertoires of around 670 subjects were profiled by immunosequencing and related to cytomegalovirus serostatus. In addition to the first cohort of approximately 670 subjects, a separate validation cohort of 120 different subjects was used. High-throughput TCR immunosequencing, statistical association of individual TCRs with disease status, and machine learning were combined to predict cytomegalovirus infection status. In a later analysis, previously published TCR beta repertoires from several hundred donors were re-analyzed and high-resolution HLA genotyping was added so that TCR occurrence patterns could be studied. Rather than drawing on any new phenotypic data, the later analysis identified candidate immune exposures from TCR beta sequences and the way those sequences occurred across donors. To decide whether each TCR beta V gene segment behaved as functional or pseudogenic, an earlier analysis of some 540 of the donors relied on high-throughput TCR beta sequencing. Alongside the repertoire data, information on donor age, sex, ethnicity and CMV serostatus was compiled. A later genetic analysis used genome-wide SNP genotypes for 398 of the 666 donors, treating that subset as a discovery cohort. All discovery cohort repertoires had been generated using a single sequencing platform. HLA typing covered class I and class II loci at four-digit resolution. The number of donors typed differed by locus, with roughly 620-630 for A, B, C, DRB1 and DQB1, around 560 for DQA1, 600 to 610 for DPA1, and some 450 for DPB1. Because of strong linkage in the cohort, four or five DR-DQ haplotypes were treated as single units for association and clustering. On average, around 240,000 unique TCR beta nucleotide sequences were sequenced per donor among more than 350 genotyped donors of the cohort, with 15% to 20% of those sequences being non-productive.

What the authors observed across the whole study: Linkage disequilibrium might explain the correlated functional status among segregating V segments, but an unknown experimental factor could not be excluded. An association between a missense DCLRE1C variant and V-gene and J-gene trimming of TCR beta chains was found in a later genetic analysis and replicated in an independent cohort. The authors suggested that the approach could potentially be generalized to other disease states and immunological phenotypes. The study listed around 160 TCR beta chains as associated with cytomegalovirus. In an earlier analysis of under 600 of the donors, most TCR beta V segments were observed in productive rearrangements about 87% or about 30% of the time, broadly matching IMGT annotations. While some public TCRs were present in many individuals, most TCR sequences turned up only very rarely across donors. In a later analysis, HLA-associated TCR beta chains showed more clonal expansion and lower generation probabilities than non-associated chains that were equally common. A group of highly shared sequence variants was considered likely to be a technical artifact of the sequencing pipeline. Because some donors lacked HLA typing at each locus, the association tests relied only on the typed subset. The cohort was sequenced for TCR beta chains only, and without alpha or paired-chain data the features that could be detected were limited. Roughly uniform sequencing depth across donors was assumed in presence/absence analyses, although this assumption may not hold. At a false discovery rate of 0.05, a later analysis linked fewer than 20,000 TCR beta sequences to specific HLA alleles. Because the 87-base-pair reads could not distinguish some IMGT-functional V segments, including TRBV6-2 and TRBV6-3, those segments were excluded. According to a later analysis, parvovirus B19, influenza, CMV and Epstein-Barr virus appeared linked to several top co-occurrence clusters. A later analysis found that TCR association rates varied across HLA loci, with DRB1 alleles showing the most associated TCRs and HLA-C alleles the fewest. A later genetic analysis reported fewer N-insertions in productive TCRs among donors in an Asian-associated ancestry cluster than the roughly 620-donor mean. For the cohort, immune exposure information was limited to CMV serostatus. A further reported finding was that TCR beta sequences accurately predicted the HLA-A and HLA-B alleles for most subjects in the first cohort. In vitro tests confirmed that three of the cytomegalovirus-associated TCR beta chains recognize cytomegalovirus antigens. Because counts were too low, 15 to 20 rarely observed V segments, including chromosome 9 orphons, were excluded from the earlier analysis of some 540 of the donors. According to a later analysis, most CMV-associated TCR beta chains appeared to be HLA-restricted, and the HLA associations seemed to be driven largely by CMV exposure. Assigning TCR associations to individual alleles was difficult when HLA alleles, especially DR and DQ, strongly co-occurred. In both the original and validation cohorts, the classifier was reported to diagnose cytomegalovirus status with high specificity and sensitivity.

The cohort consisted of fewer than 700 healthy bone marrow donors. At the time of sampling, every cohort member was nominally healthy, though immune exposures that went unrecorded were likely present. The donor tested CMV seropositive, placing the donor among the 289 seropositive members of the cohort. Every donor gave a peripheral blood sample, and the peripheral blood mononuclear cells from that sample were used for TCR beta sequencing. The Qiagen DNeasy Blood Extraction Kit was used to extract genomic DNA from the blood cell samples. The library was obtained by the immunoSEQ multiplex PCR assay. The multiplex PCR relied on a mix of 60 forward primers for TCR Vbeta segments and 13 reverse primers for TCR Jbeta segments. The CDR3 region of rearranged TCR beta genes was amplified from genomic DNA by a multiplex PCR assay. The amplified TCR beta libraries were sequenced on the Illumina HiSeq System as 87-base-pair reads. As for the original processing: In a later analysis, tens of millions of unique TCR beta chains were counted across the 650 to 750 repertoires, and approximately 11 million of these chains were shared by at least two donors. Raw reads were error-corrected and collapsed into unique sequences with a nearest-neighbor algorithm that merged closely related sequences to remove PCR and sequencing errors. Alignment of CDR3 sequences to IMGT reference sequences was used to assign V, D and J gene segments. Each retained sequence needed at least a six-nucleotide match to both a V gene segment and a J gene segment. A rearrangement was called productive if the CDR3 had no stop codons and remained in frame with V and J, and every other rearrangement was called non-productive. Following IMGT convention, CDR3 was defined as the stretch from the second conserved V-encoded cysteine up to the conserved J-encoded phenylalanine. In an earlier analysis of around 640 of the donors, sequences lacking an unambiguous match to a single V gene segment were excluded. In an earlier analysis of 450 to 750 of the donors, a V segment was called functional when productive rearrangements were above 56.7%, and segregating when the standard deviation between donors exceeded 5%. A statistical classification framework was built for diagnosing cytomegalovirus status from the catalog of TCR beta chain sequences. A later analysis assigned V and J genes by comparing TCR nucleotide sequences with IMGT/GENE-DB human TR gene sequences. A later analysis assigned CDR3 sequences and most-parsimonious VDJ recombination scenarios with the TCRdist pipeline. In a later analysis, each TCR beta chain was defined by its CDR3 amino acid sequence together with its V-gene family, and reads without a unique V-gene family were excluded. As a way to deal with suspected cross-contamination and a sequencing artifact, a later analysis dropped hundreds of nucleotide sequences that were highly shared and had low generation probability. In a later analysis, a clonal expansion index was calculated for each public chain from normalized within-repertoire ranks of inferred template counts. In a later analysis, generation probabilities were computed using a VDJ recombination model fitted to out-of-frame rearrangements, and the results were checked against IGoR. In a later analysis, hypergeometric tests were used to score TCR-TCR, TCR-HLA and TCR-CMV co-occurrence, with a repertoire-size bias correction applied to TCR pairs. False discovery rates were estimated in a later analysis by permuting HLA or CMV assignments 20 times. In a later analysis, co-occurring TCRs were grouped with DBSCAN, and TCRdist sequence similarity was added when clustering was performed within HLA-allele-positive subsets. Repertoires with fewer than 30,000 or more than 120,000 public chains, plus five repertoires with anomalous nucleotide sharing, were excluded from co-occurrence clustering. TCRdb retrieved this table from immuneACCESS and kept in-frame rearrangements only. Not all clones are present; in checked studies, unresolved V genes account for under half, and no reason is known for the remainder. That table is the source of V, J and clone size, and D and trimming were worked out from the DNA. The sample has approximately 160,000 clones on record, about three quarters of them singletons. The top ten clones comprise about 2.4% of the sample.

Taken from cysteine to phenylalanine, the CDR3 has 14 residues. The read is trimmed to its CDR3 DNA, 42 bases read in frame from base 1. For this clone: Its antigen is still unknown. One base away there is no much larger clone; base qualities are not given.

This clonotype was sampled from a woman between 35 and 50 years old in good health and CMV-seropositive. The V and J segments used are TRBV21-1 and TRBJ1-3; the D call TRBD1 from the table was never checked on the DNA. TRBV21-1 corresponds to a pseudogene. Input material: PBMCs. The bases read TGTGCCAGCAGAGGGACAGGGACTGGAAACACCATATATTTT. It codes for CASRGTGTGNTIYF.